This paragraph covers one T cell receptor (beta chain) sequence. Its antigen is undetermined. Clones were sequenced by immunoSEQ multiplex PCR, and TCRdb holds only the in-frame ones, with some missing. The table records 60,000 or so clones, about 85% of them present only once. These data belong to a study of a mutant IDH1 vaccine in newly diagnosed glioma. Study as a whole: Vaccines began 4-6 weeks after radiotherapy alone, or with temozolomide cycles. At week 35 came visit V12, and visit V13 followed at week 47. Former treatment meant radiotherapy, temozolomide, or both; the majority had gotten both.

CDR3 length: 13 amino acids. CDR1 is LNHDA, CDR2 SQIVND, per germline (reference sequence). Trimming took 1 base from V and 5 from J, leaving 8 bases between them. Regarding time point: week 35, safety follow-up. It was 300 ug of mutant IDH1 20-mer peptide that made up each vaccine dose, given with topical imiquimod. New WHO grade 3 or 4 astrocytomas that were IDH1-mutant and ATRX-lost had been found in donors. The sample here was PBMCs, taken from a glioma patient whose treatment included an IDH1 peptide vaccine. This clonotype was obtained from a young man with glioma. The rearrangement links TRBV19 to TRBJ2-5; D not certain. The CDR3 region is CASSIVRSETQYF. The CDR3 region has the DNA TGTGCCAGTAGTATAGTAAGGTCGGAGACCCAGTACTTC.